This is a list of T cell receptor beta chains from one sample in a study of vaccination and CD4 T cells after COVID-19. TCRdb processed the PCR reads anew with MiXCR; each CDR3 protein has one entry. This sample carries approximately 12,000 distinct CDR3 sequences, less than 30% of them seen once, and the ten largest clones take roughly 29%. The antigens of these receptors remain unknown. The sequencing used CD4+ T cells from blood, cultured in vitro, collected before SARS-CoV-2 vaccination. Receptors originate from a human donor who received a COVID-19 vaccine. CDR3s include the opening cysteine and the closing phenylalanine or tryptophan. The order of the fields is clone size, D gene, V gene, J gene, CDR3 DNA, CDR3 protein. D genes are given only for firm matches. Only some rows state a clone size, as once, few, many or a class for expanded clones.

few,TRBD1,TRBV20-1,TRBJ1-2,TGCAGTGCTAGCCTCCGGACAGGACGGGAAGCTAACTATGGCTACACCTTC,CSASLRTGREANYGYTF
few,TRBD2,TRBV7-9,TRBJ2-3,TGTGCCAGCAGCATTAGCGGGGGGGCCGCAGATACGCAGTATTTT,CASSISGGAADTQYF
.,.,TRBV24-1,TRBJ1-2,TGTGCCACCAGTGATTTTCGTGGGGAGAATGGCTACACCTTC,CATSDFRGENGYTF
.,.,TRBV21-1,TRBJ1-3,TGTGCCAGCAGCTTACGAAGCCAGGGGCAGACCTTGGGGAGGGATTTT,CASSLRSQGQTLGRDF
few,.,TRBV20-1,TRBJ1-1,TGCAGTGCTAGAGTGAAGGGGCTGGGGAACACTGAAGCTTTCTTT,CSARVKGLGNTEAFF
.,TRBD2,TRBV19,TRBJ2-1,TGTGCCAGTGGAGGGGGACTAGCGGGAGGAGAGCAGTTCTTC,CASGGGLAGGEQFF
few,TRBD1,TRBV24-1,TRBJ1-5,TGTGCCACCAAAAGGGACAGGGTTATCGATCAGCCCCAGCATTTT,CATKRDRVIDQPQHF
few,TRBD1,TRBV6-2/TRBV6-3,TRBJ1-2,TGTGCCAGCGACCCAGGGGGTAGTGGCTACACCTTC,CASDPGGSGYTF
.,.,TRBV13,TRBJ2-5,TGTGCCAGCAGCTTAGGCCTTGACAGGGAGACCCAGTACTTC,CASSLGLDRETQYF
.,.,TRBV20-1,TRBJ2-7,TGCAGTGCTAGAGTTAGAGGGGTCAACTACGAGCAGTACTTC,CSARVRGVNYEQYF
.,.,TRBV10-1,TRBJ1-1,TGCGCCAGCAGTCTGACTCAAAGGGGCAGTGGCACTGAAGCTTTCTTT,CASSLTQRGSGTEAFF
.,.,TRBV12-3/TRBV12-4,TRBJ1-1,TGTGCCAGCAGTTTAGAACGGGTACAGCCTCGTCCGGCTTTCTTT,CASSLERVQPRPAFF